This TCR beta chain was sequenced for a study of CD8 T cells in ankylosing spondylitis. A single record per CDR3 protein comes from TCRdb applying MiXCR to the 5' RACE reads. Counted here are 250,000 to 300,000 distinct CDR3 sequences, about 19% occurring once; the ten biggest clones make up around 7.8%. Germline CDR1 and CDR2: SNHLY and FYNNEI. The CDR3 is 11 residues long. V was trimmed by 4 bases and J by 11 bases, leaving 11 bases between them. This clonotype was detected once. The gene calls are TRBV2 and TRBJ1-1, with a weak D call TRBD1 (6 bases). Sequencing was performed on blood, either unsorted or a sorted T cell fraction (not recorded which). This TCR was recovered from a male donor with ankylosing spondylitis or in good health (not recorded which). This CDR3 is CASSGGGLAFF. CDR3 sequence (DNA): TGTGCCAGCAGTGGTGGGGGGCTCGCTTTCTTT.